This T cell receptor (beta chain) was found in a study of somatic mutations in cytotoxic T cells in rheumatoid arthritis. Study observations and caveats: The CD8+ clonality of rheumatoid arthritis patients increased with age, whereas that of healthy controls did not. A largest CD8+ clone above 20% of CD8+ cells occurred in about an eighth of the roughly 65 patients. Measurement of CD8+ T-cell clonality revealed no significant difference between rheumatoid arthritis patients and age-matched healthy controls.

Positively selected by magnetic beads, CD4+ and CD8+ cells were purity-checked by flow cytometry. Profiled with immunoSEQ multiplex PCR; TCRdb holds only in-frame clones, not every one. The sample lists approximately 23,000 clones; 78% were seen once. This clone is categorized as medium-sized. Its target is not known. The CDR3 runs 16 residues. With 4 bases clipped from V and 1 base from J, the junction kept 8 bases outside the gene matches. Germline CDR1 and CDR2: LNHDA and SQIVND (reference sequence). V gene TRBV19 combines with J gene TRBJ1-2; 8 positions agree with TRBD1. The sample was CD8+ T cells sorted from blood. The TCR originated in an adult with rheumatoid arthritis. The CDR3 sequence is CASSTRPGQDNYGYTF. DNA of the CDR3: TGTGCCAGTAGTACCCGTCCGGGACAGGATAACTATGGCTACACCTTC.